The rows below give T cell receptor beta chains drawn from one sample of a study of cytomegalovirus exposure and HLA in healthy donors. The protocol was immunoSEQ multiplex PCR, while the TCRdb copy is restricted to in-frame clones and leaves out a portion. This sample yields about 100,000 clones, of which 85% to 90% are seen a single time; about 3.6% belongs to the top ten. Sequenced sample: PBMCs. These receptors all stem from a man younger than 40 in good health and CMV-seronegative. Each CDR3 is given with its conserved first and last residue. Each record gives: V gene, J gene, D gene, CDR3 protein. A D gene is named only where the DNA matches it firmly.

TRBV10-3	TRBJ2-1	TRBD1	CAISEPGQISYNEQFF
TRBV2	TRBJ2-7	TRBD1	CASSGDSTYEQYF
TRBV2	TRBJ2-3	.	CASRATGTTDTQYF
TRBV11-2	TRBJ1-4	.	CASSRVWGLDNGEKLFF
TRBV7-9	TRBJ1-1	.	CASSLDGRGQGAFF
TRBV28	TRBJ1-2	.	CASSSTGYGYTF
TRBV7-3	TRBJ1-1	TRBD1	CASSVQGAGTEAFF
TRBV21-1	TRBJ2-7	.	CASSSPVCSREQYF
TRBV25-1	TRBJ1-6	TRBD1	CASTMDRGVNNSPLHF
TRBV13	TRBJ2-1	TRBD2	CASTETSGSAYNEQFF
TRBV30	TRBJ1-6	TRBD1	CAWSVWAGGRSPLHF
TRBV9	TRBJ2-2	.	CASSVVPRGTGELFF
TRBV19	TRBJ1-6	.	CASSTMGLDRNSPLHF
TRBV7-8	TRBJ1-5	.	CASSLEQGRVINQPQHF
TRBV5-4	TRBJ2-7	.	CASSLEPWGGLSYEQYF
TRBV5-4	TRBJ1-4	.	CAGGGDTGNEKLFF
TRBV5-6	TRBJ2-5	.	CASSLDRTPEETQYF
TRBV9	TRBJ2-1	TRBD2	CASSVATWTSGNNEQFF
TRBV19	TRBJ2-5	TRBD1	CATRTGAEETQYF
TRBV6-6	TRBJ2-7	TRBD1	CASSPQGPAYSYEQYF
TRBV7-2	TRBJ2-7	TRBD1	CASSYGQGYFYEQYF
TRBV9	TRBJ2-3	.	CASSEGHDTQYF
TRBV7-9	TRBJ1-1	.	CASSPKTEAFF
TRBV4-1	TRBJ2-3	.	CASRHLGGRTDTQYF
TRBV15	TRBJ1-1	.	CATSRDGGTEAFF
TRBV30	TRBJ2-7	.	CAFTGTGEQYF
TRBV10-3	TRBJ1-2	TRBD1	CAMGGGQEPRGYTF
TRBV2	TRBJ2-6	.	CASLSFLGANVLTF
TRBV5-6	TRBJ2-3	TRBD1	CAGSTGGFFPQAQYF